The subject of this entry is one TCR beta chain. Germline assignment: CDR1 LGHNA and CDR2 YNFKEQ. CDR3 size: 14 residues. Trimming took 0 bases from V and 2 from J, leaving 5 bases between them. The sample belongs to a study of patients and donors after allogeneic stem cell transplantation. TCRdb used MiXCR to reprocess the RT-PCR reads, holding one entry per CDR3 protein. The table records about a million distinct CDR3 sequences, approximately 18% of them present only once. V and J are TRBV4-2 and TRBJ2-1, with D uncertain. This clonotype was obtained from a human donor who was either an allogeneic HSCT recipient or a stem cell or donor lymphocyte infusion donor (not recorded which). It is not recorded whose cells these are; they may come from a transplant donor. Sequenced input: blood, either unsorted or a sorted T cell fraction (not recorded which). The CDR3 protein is CASSQDVTYNEQFF. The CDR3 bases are TGTGCCAGCAGCCAAGATGTGACCTACAATGAGCAGTTCTTC.